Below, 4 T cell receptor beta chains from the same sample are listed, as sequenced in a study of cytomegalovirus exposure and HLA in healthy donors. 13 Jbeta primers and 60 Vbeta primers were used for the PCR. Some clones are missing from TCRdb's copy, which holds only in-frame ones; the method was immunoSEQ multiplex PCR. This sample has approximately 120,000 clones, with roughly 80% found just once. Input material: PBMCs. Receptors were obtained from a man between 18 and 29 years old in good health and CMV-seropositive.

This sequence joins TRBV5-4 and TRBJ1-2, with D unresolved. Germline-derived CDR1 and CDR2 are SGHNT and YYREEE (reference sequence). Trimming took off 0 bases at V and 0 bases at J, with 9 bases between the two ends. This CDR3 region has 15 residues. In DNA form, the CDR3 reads TGTGCCAGCAGCTTGGACCAGGTGTCTAACTATGGCTACACCTTC. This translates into CASSLDQVSNYGYTF.

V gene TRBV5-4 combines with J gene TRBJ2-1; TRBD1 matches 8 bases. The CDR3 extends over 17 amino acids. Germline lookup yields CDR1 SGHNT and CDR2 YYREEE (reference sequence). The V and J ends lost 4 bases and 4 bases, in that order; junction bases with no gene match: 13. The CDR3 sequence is CASSPGQAAGPYNEQFF. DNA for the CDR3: TGTGCCAGCAGCCCGGGACAGGCTGCGGGGCCATACAATGAGCAGTTCTTC.

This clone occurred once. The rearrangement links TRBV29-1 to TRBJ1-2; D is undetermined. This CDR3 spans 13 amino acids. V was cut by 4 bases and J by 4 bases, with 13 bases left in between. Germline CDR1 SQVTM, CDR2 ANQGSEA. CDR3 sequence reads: CSVVVRNSYGYTF. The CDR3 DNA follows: TGCAGCGTTGTGGTGCGGAACTCCTATGGCTACACCTTC.

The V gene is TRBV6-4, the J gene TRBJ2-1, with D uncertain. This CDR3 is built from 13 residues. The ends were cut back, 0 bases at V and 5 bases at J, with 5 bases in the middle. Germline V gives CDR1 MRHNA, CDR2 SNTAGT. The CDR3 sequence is CASSDSENNEQFF. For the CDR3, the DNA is TGTGCCAGCAGTGACTCGGAGAACAATGAGCAGTTCTTC.